The clone carrying this T cell receptor beta chain has a handful of counts. What it recognizes is unknown. iRepertoire HTBI primers and Arm-PCR of CDR3 regions built TCR beta libraries. TCRdb re-called the multiplex PCR reads with MiXCR, one entry per CDR3 protein. The sample includes around 460,000 distinct CDR3 sequences, 20% to 25% seen only once; the top ten take approximately 14%. These data come from a study of regulatory T cells in long-lasting Graves disease. Notes on the study in general: Segments TRBV28, TRBJ1-2 and TRBJ2-5 showed preferential usage in persistent disease. Exclusively peripheral blood, rather than thyroid tissue, was studied. Public clonotype sharing was higher in persistent than newly diagnosed patients.

Germline-derived CDR1 and CDR2 are LNHDA and SQIVND (reference sequence). The V gene end was trimmed by 3 bases and the J gene end by 3 bases; junction bases not matched to a gene: 11. This CDR3 has 16 amino acids. Documented time point: persistent/refractory GD, antithyroid drugs over 5 years with positive TRAb. PBMCs provided the RNA from which the TCR library was made. Peripheral blood, around 10 milliliters of it, was drawn into EDTA tubes. V usage is TRBV19 and J usage is TRBJ2-7; 7 bases align to TRBD2. The source was peripheral blood mononuclear cells (PBMCs), collected when the disease was refractory, from a patient treated with antithyroid drugs. This receptor was identified in a female donor with Graves disease. CDR3 bases: TGTGCCAGTAGTATTAATCGCGGGAGAGGCGGCTACGAGCAGTACTTC. Protein product: CASSINRGRGGYEQYF. Using reference TRBV19 and TRBJ2-7 for the parts outside the CDR3, the full variable domain is DGGITQSPKYLFRKEGQNVTLSCEQNLNHDAMYWYRQDPGQGLRLIYYSQIVNDFQKGDIAEGYSVSREKKESFPLTVTSAQKNPTAFYLCASSINRGRGGYEQYFGPGTRLTVT.